Below are 27 T cell receptor beta chains sequenced from a single sample in a study of blood T cell repertoires in COVID-19. This table comes from immunoSEQ multiplex PCR, and its TCRdb copy is limited to in-frame clones, with some not included. The table includes about 120,000 clones, 70% to 90% detected once. Sequenced input: peripheral blood. These receptors were collected from a woman over 75 with acute or convalescent COVID-19.

The V gene is TRBV2, the J gene TRBJ1-2, with D hard to call. This CDR3 contains 12 residues. Germline CDR1 and CDR2: SNHLY and FYNNEI. V shed 4 bases and J shed 4 bases, with 7 bases lying between them. The CDR3 reads CASSGGSYGYTF. The CDR3 DNA reads as TGTGCCAGCAGTGGAGGGAGCTATGGCTACACCTTC.

The chain is built from TRBV28 and TRBJ1-4, with 7 bases aligning to TRBD1. Germline lookup yields CDR1 MDHEN and CDR2 SYDVKM. Trimming took 1 base from V and 5 from J; bases not matched to a gene: 4. The CDR3 length is 15 residues. CDR3 bases: TGTGCCAGCAGTTTATCAGAGGGGGCCAATGAAAAACTGTTTTTT. It encodes CASSLSEGANEKLFF.

The CDR3 nucleotides are TGTGCCAGCAGCCTGCGACAGGGATACGAGCAGTACTTC. This gives the protein CASSLRQGYEQYF. V usage is TRBV11-3 and J usage is TRBJ2-7; TRBD1 aligns across 7 bases. This CDR3 contains 13 residues. Germline lookup yields CDR1 SGHNT and CDR2 YENEEA. After removal of 5 bases from V and 4 bases from J, the junction contained 5 bases not matched to a gene.

The rearrangement uses TRBV7-6 and TRBJ1-6, with D possibly TRBD1 on 6 matching bases. V lost 1 base and J lost 10, with 14 bases in between. The CDR3 spans 15 residues. CDR1 is SGHVS and CDR2 is FNYEAQ in the germline V gene. CDR3 sequence (DNA): TGTGCCAGCAGCTTAGGTGGCAGGGGTGTCTCACCCCTCCACTTT. It encodes CASSLGGRGVSPLHF. Full variable domain (rest looked up from reference TRBV7-6 and TRBJ1-6): GAGVSQSPRYKVTKRGQDVALRCDPISGHVSLYWYRQALGQGPEFLTYFNYEAQQDKSGLPNDRFSAERPEGSISTLTIQRTEQRDSAMYRCASSLGGRGVSPLHFGNGTRLTVT.

This clone was seen more than once but under ten times. CDR3 region: CASSVATGPTLHF. CDR3 sequence (DNA): TGTGCCAGCAGTGTAGCGACAGGGCCCACCCTCCACTTT. The chain combines TRBV2 with TRBJ1-6, with 7 bases fitting TRBD1. Germline lookup yields CDR1 SNHLY and CDR2 FYNNEI. Losses at the gene ends were 4 bases for V and 14 bases for J; bases not matched to a gene: 8. This CDR3 is 13 amino acids long.

The chain carries TRBV6-2 or TRBV6-3 and TRBJ2-1; D may be TRBD2 (5 bases). This CDR3 is 18 amino acids long. V was cut by 4 bases and J by 6 bases, with 25 bases left in between. Germline V CDR1 and CDR2: MNHEY, SVGEGT. This chain's CDR3 is CASSSGVDFIVNGNEQFF. The DNA for the CDR3 is TGTGCCAGCAGTTCCGGGGTGGACTTCATTGTGAACGGCAATGAGCAGTTCTTC.

The V and J genes are TRBV5-5 and TRBJ1-2; weak D call: TRBD1 (6 bases). The V gene lost 4 bases and the J gene lost 2 bases, with 21 bases spanning the gap. Germline V CDR1 and CDR2: SGHKS, YYEKEE (reference sequence). The CDR3 sequence is 17 residues long. CDR3 amino acids: CASSPRDKNRGNYGYTF. The CDR3 DNA reads as TGTGCCAGCAGCCCCCGGGACAAAAACCGCGGGAACTATGGCTACACCTTC.

This clone was picked up a small number of times. CDR3: CASSLRQGAYEQYF. The CDR3 coding sequence is TGCGCCAGCAGCCTAAGACAGGGGGCCTACGAGCAGTACTTC. The chain joins TRBV4-1 to TRBJ2-7, with TRBD1 identical over 9 bases. CDR3 length: 14 amino acids. Germline loops: CDR1 MGHRA, CDR2 YSYEKL. J gave up 2 bases and V 4 bases, and 3 bases lay outside the gene matches.

The rearrangement links TRBV7-2 to TRBJ1-1, with 7 bases lining up with TRBD1. This CDR3 comprises 14 residues. Germline assignment: CDR1 SGHTA and CDR2 FQGNSA. With 0 bases clipped from V and 4 bases from J, the junction kept 2 bases outside the gene matches. CDR3 coding DNA: TGTGCCAGCAGCTTAGCCTCAGGGGGCACTGAAGCTTTCTTT. Amino acids: CASSLASGGTEAFF. The whole variable domain, remainder taken from reference TRBV7-2 and TRBJ1-1, is GAGVSQSPSNKVTEKGKDVELRCDPISGHTALYWYRQSLGQGLEFLIYFQGNSAPDKSGLPSDRFSAERTGGSVSTLTIQRTQQEDSAVYLCASSLASGGTEAFFGQGTRLTVV.

This clone has more than one count but fewer than ten. V is TRBV7-9 and J is TRBJ1-1; no definite D call. This CDR3 is built from 13 residues. The V gene lost 2 bases and the J gene lost 0 bases, with 4 bases spanning the gap. Per the germline V gene, CDR1 is SEHNR and CDR2 is FQNEAQ (reference sequence). The CDR3 DNA is TGTGCCAGCAGCTTAACAGTGAACACTGAAGCTTTCTTT. Encoded protein: CASSLTVNTEAFF.

This clone was observed a few times. CDR3 coding DNA: TGTGCCAGCAGTTCGGGGGTTAATCAGCCCCAGCATTTT. Translation: CASSSGVNQPQHF. V is TRBV28 and J is TRBJ1-5; D is possibly TRBD1 (5 bases). CDR3 length: 13 residues. V dropped 4 bases and J dropped 4 bases, with 8 bases sitting between them. Germline values: CDR1 MDHEN, CDR2 SYDVKM.

On this clone: Within the sample, other DNA sequences also encode this same CDR3. The gene calls are TRBV12-3 or TRBV12-4 and TRBJ1-2; 9 positions match TRBD1. The CDR3 consists of 13 residues. With V trimmed by 6 bases and J by 6 bases, 5 bases remained unmatched. The CDR3 sequence: CASRPDRGDGYTF. DNA for the CDR3: TGTGCCAGCAGGCCCGACAGGGGGGATGGCTACACCTTC.

The V call is TRBV3-1 (or the pseudogene TRBV3-2), the J call TRBJ2-1; TRBD2 matches 10 bases. Germline V gene data show CDR1 as LGHDT and CDR2 as YNNKEL (reference sequence). V shed 2 bases and J 15 bases; nucleotides not matched to a gene: 16. CDR3 size: 16 residues. CDR3 loop: CASSQKAPSGSPPPFF. In DNA form, the CDR3 reads TGTGCCAGCAGCCAAAAAGCCCCTAGCGGGAGTCCCCCCCCGTTCTTC.

The chain recombines TRBV5-5 with TRBJ1-4; the D gene is possibly TRBD1 (5 bases). CDR1 is SGHKS, CDR2 YYEKEE, per germline (reference sequence). V lost 0 bases to trimming and J lost 8 bases, with 20 bases between them. The CDR3 has 17 residues. This CDR3 is CASSLVPGPRDEEKLFF. In DNA form, the CDR3 reads TGTGCCAGCAGCTTGGTTCCGGGGCCGCGGGATGAGGAAAAACTGTTTTTT. The entire variable domain, with the rest obtained from reference TRBV5-5 and TRBJ1-4, is as follows: DAGVTQSPTHLIKTRGQQVTLRCSPISGHKSVSWYQQVLGQGPQFIFQYYEKEERGRGNFPDRFSARQFPNYSSELNVNALLLGDSALYLCASSLVPGPRDEEKLFFGSGTQLSVL.

The chain has TRBV7-9 and TRBJ2-7; 9 positions match TRBD1. CDR3 length equals 14 residues. V trimming: 5 bases; J trimming: 5 bases; junction bases outside the gene matches: 7. Germline CDR1 SEHNR, CDR2 FQNEAQ (reference sequence). CDR3 sequence reads: CASSPTGGTHEQYF. The CDR3 bases are TGTGCCAGCAGCCCGACAGGGGGAACCCACGAGCAGTACTTC.

V gene TRBV5-1 combines with J gene TRBJ2-7; 8 bases agree with TRBD1. The CDR3 runs 15 residues. V lost 5 bases, J lost 3 bases, and 10 bases stayed unmatched. Germline values: CDR1 SGHRS, CDR2 YFSETQ. CDR3 sequence: CASRQTGDRGYEQYF. In DNA, the CDR3 is TGCGCCAGCAGACAGACAGGGGACCGCGGCTACGAGCAGTACTTC. Using reference TRBV5-1 and TRBJ2-7 for the parts outside the CDR3, the full variable domain is KAGVTQTPRYLIKTRGQQVTLSCSPISGHRSVSWYQQTPGQGLQFLFEYFSETQRNKGNFPGRFSGRQFSNSRSEMNVSTLELGDSALYLCASRQTGDRGYEQYFGPGTRLTVT.

This chain links TRBV29-1 with TRBJ1-2, with D possibly TRBD1 on 5 matching bases. Looked up from germline, CDR1 is SQVTM and CDR2 is ANQGSEA. V lost 1 base to trimming and J lost 5 bases, with 11 bases between them. CDR3 length: 13 residues. CDR3 in DNA: TGCAGCGTTGAAGGCAGGGCCCATTATGGCTACACCTTC. Translating it yields CSVEGRAHYGYTF.

For the CDR3, the DNA is TGTGCCAGCAGAGGAGACAGGTCTAACTATGGCTACACCTTC. This sequence encodes CASRGDRSNYGYTF. V and J are TRBV9 and TRBJ1-2; D possibly corresponds to TRBD1 (6 bases). The CDR3 is 14 residues long. The V gene's germline CDR1 is SGDLS and CDR2 YYNGEE. V lost 5 bases and J 0 bases, leaving 11 bases between the germline ends.

The table lists this clone with a count of one. The chain employs TRBV6-5 and TRBJ1-5; 9 nucleotides agree with TRBD1. The CDR3 sequence is 14 residues long. Per germline, CDR1 MNHEY and CDR2 SVGAGI. V gave up 4 bases and J gave up 9 bases; unmatched junction bases: 7. CDR3 sequence: CASSLGTGFVPQHF. The DNA for the CDR3 is TGTGCCAGCAGTTTGGGGACAGGGTTCGTGCCCCAGCATTTT.

CDR3 loop: CASRDALAYQETQYF. The CDR3, as DNA: TGTGCCAGCAGGGACGCCCTAGCGTACCAAGAGACCCAGTACTTC. The chain recombines TRBV6-5 with TRBJ2-5, with D perhaps matching TRBD2 (6 bases). CDR3 size: 15 residues. CDR1 and CDR2 from the germline V gene are MNHEY and SVGAGI. The V gene lost 6 bases and the J gene lost 0 bases, with 14 bases spanning the gap.

The chain uses TRBV9 and TRBJ2-1, with D perhaps TRBD1 (5 bases). CDR1 and CDR2 (germline): SGDLS, YYNGEE. This CDR3 contains 15 residues. Deletions cut 2 bases from V and 8 bases from J, with 17 bases between. CDR3: CASSVGLGRVDEQFF. The DNA of the CDR3 is TGTGCCAGCAGCGTGGGTCTGGGCAGGGTGGATGAGCAGTTCTTC.

V gene TRBV4-2 combines with J gene TRBJ1-2; 8 nucleotides align to TRBD1. CDR1 and CDR2 (germline): LGHNA, YNFKEQ. The CDR3 consists of 16 residues. V shed 4 bases and J 0 bases; nucleotides not matched to a gene: 7. The CDR3 nucleotides are TGTGCCAGCAGCCCAGAGACAGGGGCCGCTAACTATGGCTACACCTTC. Protein: CASSPETGAANYGYTF.

The chain links TRBV25-1 to TRBJ1-2, with 7 bases identical to TRBD1. The germline V gene encodes CDR1 MGHDK and CDR2 SYGVNS. The V segment lost 3 bases and the J segment 6 bases; nucleotides outside the gene matches: 7. The CDR3 sequence is 14 residues long. The DNA for the CDR3 is TGTGCCAGCAGTGACATTCCCGGACAGGATGGCTACACCTTC. It encodes CASSDIPGQDGYTF.

This rearrangement joins TRBV5-1 to TRBJ2-5; perhaps TRBD2 as D (6 bases). V lost 3 bases to trimming and J lost 1 base, with 10 bases between them. CDR3 size: 14 residues. Germline V gene sequence: CDR1 SGHRS, CDR2 YFSETQ. CDR3: CASSSGLAQETQYF. The CDR3 region has the DNA TGCGCCAGCAGCTCGGGACTTGCCCAAGAGACCCAGTACTTC.

The table lists this clone with a count of one. The chain combines TRBV7-2 with TRBJ1-2, with 11 bases that match TRBD1. Germline V gene sequence: CDR1 SGHTA, CDR2 FQGNSA. This CDR3 contains 15 residues. The trim removed 5 bases at V and 8 bases at J, leaving 10 bases unmatched. CDR3 amino acids: CASSAPGTGGRGYTF. CDR3 nucleotide sequence: TGTGCCAGCAGCGCTCCCGGGACAGGGGGGAGAGGCTACACCTTC. The full variable domain, its missing parts supplied by reference TRBV7-2 and TRBJ1-2, is GAGVSQSPSNKVTEKGKDVELRCDPISGHTALYWYRQSLGQGLEFLIYFQGNSAPDKSGLPSDRFSAERTGGSVSTLTIQRTQQEDSAVYLCASSAPGTGGRGYTFGSGTRLTVV.

The chain carries TRBV18 and TRBJ2-5; 11 nucleotides match TRBD2. The CDR3 extends over 14 amino acids. Germline CDR1 and CDR2: KGHSH and LQKENI. The V and J ends lost 3 bases and 4 bases, in that order; junction bases with no gene match: 1. Here the CDR3 DNA reads TGTGCCAGCTCACCCGGACTAGCGGGAGAGACCCAGTACTTC. Its protein product is CASSPGLAGETQYF.

This clone was recorded a few times. The rearrangement joins TRBV2 to TRBJ1-5; D is uncertain. Germline-derived CDR1 and CDR2 are SNHLY and FYNNEI. This CDR3 region has 13 residues. Trimming took 4 bases from V and 7 from J, leaving 11 bases between them. CDR3 loop: CASSVEVRQPQHF. The CDR3 DNA reads as TGTGCCAGCAGTGTCGAGGTTAGGCAGCCCCAGCATTTT.